This T cell receptor (beta chain) is from a study of post-analysis software for immune sequencing data. J lost 6 bases, V lost 4 bases, and 6 bases had no gene match. This CDR3 contains 14 residues. Germline assignment: CDR1 MNHEY and CDR2 SMNVEV (reference sequence). Each TCR beta cDNA library carried unique molecular identifiers. Starting from about 0.98 to 11 million T cells, the study yielded 460,000 or so cDNA molecules. Each CDR3 protein gets one entry after TCRdb re-called the PCR reads with MiXCR. The sample lists around 190,000 distinct CDR3 sequences; over 25% were seen once. This clonotype was recorded only once. Antigen specificity is unknown. General study results and limits: Four or five TRBV segments occurring more often in patients than controls included TRBV5-6, TRBV5-1 and TRBV20-1. By F measure, strong co-clustering occurred among samples prepared in the same batch.

The clonotype comes from a girl aged 2 to 17 with multiple sclerosis. The specimen was blood. This chain links TRBV27 with TRBJ2-7, with TRBD1 identical over 10 bases. CDR3 residues: CASSSTGTGVEQYF. The CDR3 coding sequence is TGTGCCAGCAGTTCCACCGGGACAGGGGTCGAGCAGTACTTC.